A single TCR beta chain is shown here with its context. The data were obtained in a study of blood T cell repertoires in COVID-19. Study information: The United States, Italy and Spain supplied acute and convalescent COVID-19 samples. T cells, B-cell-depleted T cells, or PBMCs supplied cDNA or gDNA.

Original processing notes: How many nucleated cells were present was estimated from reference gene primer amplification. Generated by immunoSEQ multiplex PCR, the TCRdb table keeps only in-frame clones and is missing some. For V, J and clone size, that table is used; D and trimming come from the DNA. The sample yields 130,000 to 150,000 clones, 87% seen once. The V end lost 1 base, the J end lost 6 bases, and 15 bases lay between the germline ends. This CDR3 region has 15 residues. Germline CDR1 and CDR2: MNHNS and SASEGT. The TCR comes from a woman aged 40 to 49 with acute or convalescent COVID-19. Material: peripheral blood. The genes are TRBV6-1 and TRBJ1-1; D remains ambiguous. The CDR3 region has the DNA TGTGCCAGCAGTGAAGTCGGTGTTCCCGGGGCTGAAGCTTTCTTT. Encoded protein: CASSEVGVPGAEAFF.